This T cell receptor beta chain was sequenced in a study of blood T cell repertoires in COVID-19. Study-wide context: Acute and convalescent COVID-19 specimens originated in the United States, Italy and Spain. The analysed material was cDNA or gDNA that came from T cells, B-cell-depleted T cells, or PBMCs.

How the authors handled the data: Reference gene primer amplification yielded estimated nucleated cell counts. Measured with immunoSEQ multiplex PCR; TCRdb has only the in-frame clones, and not every one. V and J calls and clone size are those listed in that table; D and trimming were worked out from the DNA. The table lists 95,000 to 150,000 clones, roughly 84% of them singletons. In germline, CDR1 is MNHEY, CDR2 SVGAGI. The CDR3 has 14 residues. V lost 0 bases and J 3 bases, leaving 8 bases between the germline ends. Cohort assignment relied on participant-reported clinical history. The sequence derives from a woman in her twenties or thirties who had recovered from COVID-19. The genes are TRBV6-5 and TRBJ2-5; D is perhaps TRBD1 (5 bases). The sample was PBMCs or T cells enriched from blood (not recorded which). The CDR3 sequence is CASSYSGAEETQYF. DNA of the CDR3: TGTGCCAGCAGTTACTCTGGGGCAGAAGAGACCCAGTACTTC.